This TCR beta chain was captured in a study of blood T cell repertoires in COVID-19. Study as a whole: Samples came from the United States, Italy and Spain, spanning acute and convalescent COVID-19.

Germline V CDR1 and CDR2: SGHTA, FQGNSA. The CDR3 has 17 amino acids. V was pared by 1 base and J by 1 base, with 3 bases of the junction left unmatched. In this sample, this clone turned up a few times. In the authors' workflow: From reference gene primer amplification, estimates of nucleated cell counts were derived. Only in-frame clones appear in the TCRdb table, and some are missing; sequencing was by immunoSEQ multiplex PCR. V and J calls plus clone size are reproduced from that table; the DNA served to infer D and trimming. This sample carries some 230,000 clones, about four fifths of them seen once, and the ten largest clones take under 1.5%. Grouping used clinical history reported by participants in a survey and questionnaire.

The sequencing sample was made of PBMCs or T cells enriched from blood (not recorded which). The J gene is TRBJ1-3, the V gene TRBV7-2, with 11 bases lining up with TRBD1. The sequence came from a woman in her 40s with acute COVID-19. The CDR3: CASSLVGQGDSGNTIYF. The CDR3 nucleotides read TGTGCCAGCAGCTTAGTGGGACAGGGGGATTCTGGAAACACCATATATTTT.